A selection of T cell receptor beta chains follows, all from one sample in a study of blood T cell repertoires in COVID-19. Profiling relied on immunoSEQ multiplex PCR, and the TCRdb table lists in-frame clones only, not all of them. The data show over 250,000 clones, around 89% seen once. Sequencing input: PBMCs or T cells enriched from blood (not recorded which). Receptors originate from a man in his forties or fifties who had recovered from COVID-19. Both conserved end residues are part of each CDR3. Fields, in order: CDR3 DNA, CDR3 protein, clone size, D gene, J gene, V gene. The D gene is left open where the match is weak. Where a row states a size, it is once, few, many or the class of an expanded clone; other rows omit it.

TGCGCCAGCAGCGAAGGGATCACTCGGGGCTATGGCTACACCTTC | CASSEGITRGYGYTF | once | . | TRBJ1-2 | TRBV5-1
TGCGCCAGCAGCCAAGGCGGGGCCCTCTCCTACGAGCAGTACTTC | CASSQGGALSYEQYF | once | . | TRBJ2-7 | TRBV4-3
TGTGCCAGCTTAGCCAAGGGGGCTCTTGCGGAGACCCAGTACTTC | CASLAKGALAETQYF | once | TRBD1 | TRBJ2-5 | TRBV18
TGTGCCAGTAGTATAGGGACATTGGCCACTGAAGCTTTCTTT | CASSIGTLATEAFF | . | . | TRBJ1-1 | TRBV19
TGTGCCAGTAGAACGACAGGGGGTCTCGGGGAGCTGTTTTTT | CASRTTGGLGELFF | . | TRBD1 | TRBJ2-2 | TRBV19
TGTGCCAGCGCTAGGGAGGTCGGGGAGCTGTTTTTT | CASAREVGELFF | few | . | TRBJ2-2 | TRBV7-9
TGTGCCAGCAGCTCGAGGGGAAGCGGGAGTACGGGTGAGCAGTTCTTC | CASSSRGSGSTGEQFF | once | TRBD2 | TRBJ2-1 | TRBV5-4
TGTGCCAGCAGCGAGGGACTACCCGTCGGGCAGTTCTTC | CASSEGLPVGQFF | . | TRBD2 | TRBJ2-1 | TRBV7-2
TGTGCCAGCAGTCGAGGTCAGGGTAGTGAAAAACTGTTTTTT | CASSRGQGSEKLFF | few | . | TRBJ1-4 | TRBV3-1/TRBV3-2
TGTGCCAGCAGTGATACCTCCTCTAGCGGGTTT | CASSDTSSSGF | many | TRBD2 | TRBJ2-3 | TRBV2
TGTGCCAGCAGCTTACAGGACAACTCCTACGAGCAGTACTTC | CASSLQDNSYEQYF | once | . | TRBJ2-7 | TRBV9
TGTGCCAGCTGTGGGCTAGCGGAACTCCACCGACCTTACAATGAGCAGTTCTTC | CASCGLAELHRPYNEQFF | . | TRBD2 | TRBJ2-1 | TRBV28
TGTGCCAGCAGCTTAATTGGTCGGACTAGCGGTAGCAATGAGCAGTTCTTC | CASSLIGRTSGSNEQFF | once | TRBD2 | TRBJ2-1 | TRBV7-3
TGTGCCAGCAGTTCACCAGGGGACCCCTCCTACGAGCAGTACTTC | CASSSPGDPSYEQYF | once | . | TRBJ2-7 | TRBV5-4
TGTGCCAGCAGCCAAGAGGCACAGGGCTCCTACAATGAGCAGTTCTTC | CASSQEAQGSYNEQFF | . | . | TRBJ2-1 | TRBV4-2
TGTGCCAGCAGCTCCCCCGACAGGGGGAGCACAGATACGCAGTATTTT | CASSSPDRGSTDTQYF | . | TRBD1 | TRBJ2-3 | TRBV7-3
TGCAGCGTTGAGATCAGGACAGGGTGGCCCACAGATACGCAGTATTTT | CSVEIRTGWPTDTQYF | . | TRBD1 | TRBJ2-3 | TRBV29-1
TGTGCCAGCAGCTACACAGGGGACGGGAATCAGCCCCAGCATTTT | CASSYTGDGNQPQHF | . | TRBD1 | TRBJ1-5 | TRBV28
TGTGCCAGCAGTTTAATGGCGGAGAGCTCCTACAATGAGCAGTTCTTC | CASSLMAESSYNEQFF | once | . | TRBJ2-1 | TRBV27
TGTGCCATCAGTGAAGGGCCGGGACAAGAAGAGACCCAGTACTTC | CAISEGPGQEETQYF | . | . | TRBJ2-5 | TRBV10-3
TGTGCCAGCAGCCAAGGTCTGGGGGCTCACACCGGGGAGCTGTTTTTT | CASSQGLGAHTGELFF | . | . | TRBJ2-2 | TRBV3-1/TRBV3-2
TGTGCCAGCAGCCCGGGACAGAGTAGCACAGATACGCAGTATTTT | CASSPGQSSTDTQYF | . | TRBD1 | TRBJ2-3 | TRBV7-3
TGCGCCAGCAGCTTGGCACAGGGGGTACCCTACGAGCAGTACTTC | CASSLAQGVPYEQYF | . | TRBD1 | TRBJ2-7 | TRBV5-1
TGTGCCAGCAGGGAGGGGACAGTTAGCAATCAGCCCCAGCATTTT | CASREGTVSNQPQHF | . | TRBD1 | TRBJ1-5 | TRBV28
TGTGCCAGCAGCCAGCTCCCGGGACTAGCGTCCGGGGAGCTGTTTTTT | CASSQLPGLASGELFF | . | TRBD2 | TRBJ2-2 | TRBV4-2
TGTGCCTGGAGTGTTCTTTGGGGGCACGGTGACTATGGCTACACCTTC | CAWSVLWGHGDYGYTF | few | . | TRBJ1-2 | TRBV30